The rows below give T cell receptor beta chains drawn from one sample of a study of cytomegalovirus exposure and HLA in healthy donors. The assay was immunoSEQ multiplex PCR, and TCRdb's table has in-frame clones only and misses some. The repertoire consists of 160,000 or so clones, with roughly 80% occurring once and the leading ten covering approximately 5%. Sample: PBMCs. The receptor source for this set is a woman in her late teens or twenties in good health and CMV-seropositive. Each CDR3 is given with its conserved first and last residue. The D gene is left open where the match is weak. Part of the rows lack a size; the others show once, few, many or a class for expanded clones.

D	V	size	J	CDR3	DNA
.	TRBV4-3	.	TRBJ2-2	CASSQDWAGAGSGELFF	TGCGCCAGCAGCCAAGATTGGGCGGGGGCCGGGAGCGGGGAGCTGTTTTTT
TRBD1	TRBV5-1	.	TRBJ2-7	CASSLESDRAYEQYF	TGCGCCAGCAGCTTGGAGAGTGACAGGGCTTACGAGCAGTACTTC
.	TRBV4-3	.	TRBJ2-3	CASSQDVSDGADTQYF	TGCGCCAGCAGCCAAGATGTGTCCGATGGAGCAGATACGCAGTATTTT
TRBD1	TRBV5-1	.	TRBJ2-5	CASSAETGAVETQYF	TGCGCCAGCAGCGCCGAGACAGGGGCTGTGGAGACCCAGTACTTC
TRBD2	TRBV19	.	TRBJ2-3	CASSILAGDTDTQYF	TGTGCCAGTAGTATCCTAGCGGGCGACACAGATACGCAGTATTTT
.	TRBV7-8	few	TRBJ1-4	CASSGGTNEKLFF	TGTGCCAGCAGTGGAGGGACTAATGAAAAACTGTTTTTT
.	TRBV7-2	.	TRBJ2-1	CASTSQAGLRNEQFF	TGTGCCAGCACTAGCCAGGCGGGGCTGCGTAATGAGCAGTTCTTC
.	TRBV2	.	TRBJ1-6	CASLRDPYNSPLHF	TGTGCCAGCTTAAGAGATCCCTATAATTCACCCCTCCACTTT
.	TRBV7-8	few	TRBJ2-3	CASAEGGGTDTQYF	TGTGCCAGCGCGGAGGGAGGTGGCACAGATACGCAGTATTTT
TRBD1	TRBV29-1	.	TRBJ1-2	CSAQMQGAPGYTF	TGCAGCGCACAGATGCAGGGGGCGCCTGGCTACACCTTC
TRBD1	TRBV6-1	.	TRBJ2-3	CASSEAYRGGTDTQYF	TGTGCCAGCAGTGAAGCGTACAGGGGGGGCACAGATACGCAGTATTTT
.	TRBV6-1	.	TRBJ2-3	CAITYTRTDTQYF	TGTGCCATCACATACACCCGCACAGATACGCAGTATTTT